These 25 T cell receptor beta chains were sequenced from one sample in a study of cytomegalovirus exposure and HLA in healthy donors. 60 Vbeta and 13 Jbeta primers were used in PCR. Assay used: immunoSEQ multiplex PCR; TCRdb lists only in-frame clones, some missing. This sample has approximately 60,000 clones, with roughly 80% found just once. Material for sequencing was PBMCs. These receptors were collected from a man aged 25-45 years in good health and CMV-seronegative.

The chain links TRBV7-8 to TRBJ2-7; the match to TRBD2 covers 7 bases. The CDR3 runs to 15 residues. With 4 bases clipped from V and 0 bases from J, the junction kept 6 bases outside the gene matches. Germline-derived CDR1 and CDR2 are SGHVS and FQNEAQ. The CDR3 region is CASSSSGITSYEQYF. The CDR3 DNA reads TGTGCCAGCAGCTCCAGCGGGATCACCTCCTACGAGCAGTACTTC. Full variable domain (rest looked up from reference TRBV7-8 and TRBJ2-7): GAGVSQSPRYKVAKRGQDVALRCDPISGHVSLFWYQQALGQGPEFLTYFQNEAQLDKSGLPSDRFFAERPEGSVSTLKIQRTQQEDSAVYLCASSSSGITSYEQYFGPGTRLTVT.

The CDR3 loop reads CASSVTGGSGANVLTF. The CDR3 DNA is TGTGCCAGCAGTGTGACAGGGGGCTCTGGGGCCAACGTCCTGACTTTC. This chain connects TRBV6-1 to TRBJ2-6; 9 bases are shared with TRBD1. The CDR3 spans 16 residues. CDR1 and CDR2 from the germline V gene are MNHNS and SASEGT. The J segment lost 0 bases and the V segment lost 4 bases, leaving 1 base of the junction unmatched.

The rearrangement uses TRBV4-2 and TRBJ2-3; TRBD2 might be the D (5 bases). Trimming shortened V by 4 bases and J by 0 bases, and 8 bases separated the two germline ends. The CDR3 has 14 amino acids. Germline assignment: CDR1 LGHNA and CDR2 YNFKEQ. The CDR3 spells CASSPGISTDTQYF. CDR3 DNA: TGTGCCAGCAGCCCCGGGATTAGCACAGATACGCAGTATTTT.

The rearrangement links TRBV18 to TRBJ1-1; D remains unclear. Germline lookup yields CDR1 KGHSH and CDR2 LQKENI. CDR3 length equals 16 residues. V was shortened by 2 bases and J by 1 base, with 14 bases between the two germline ends. Here the CDR3 reads CASSPRHESSNTEAFF. The CDR3 DNA reads as TGTGCCAGCTCACCAAGACATGAGTCTTCGAACACTGAAGCTTTCTTT. The variable domain in full, completed from reference TRBV18 and TRBJ1-1, reads NAGVMQNPRHLVRRRGQEARLRCSPMKGHSHVYWYRQLPEEGLKFMVYLQKENIIDESGMPKERFSAEFPKEGPSILRIQQVVRGDSAAYFCASSPRHESSNTEAFFGQGTRLTVV.

The chain recombines TRBV5-1 with TRBJ1-2; D possibly corresponds to TRBD1 (5 bases). From germline, CDR1 is SGHRS and CDR2 YFSETQ. V was pared by 0 bases and J by 4 bases, with 10 bases between. The CDR3 is made up of 14 amino acids. This CDR3 reads CASSLGQPTYGYTF. The CDR3 nucleotides read TGCGCCAGCAGCTTGGGACAGCCTACCTATGGCTACACCTTC.

This clone showed up just once. The chain uses TRBV5-1 and TRBJ2-7; D gene uncertain. CDR1 SGHRS and CDR2 YFSETQ come from the germline V gene. This CDR3 spans 12 amino acids. The germline V and J ends were trimmed by 5 bases and 4 bases, with 10 bases remaining between them. The CDR3 reads CASSYDGYEQYF. The CDR3, as DNA: TGCGCCAGCAGTTACGACGGGTACGAGCAGTACTTC.

V gene TRBV7-9 combines with J gene TRBJ2-5; the D gene is possibly TRBD2 (6 bases). The ends were cut back, 3 bases at V and 2 bases at J, with 16 bases in the middle. The CDR3 has 16 residues. Germline V lookup: CDR1 SEHNR, CDR2 FQNEAQ (reference sequence). The CDR3: CASSFPAGSLQETQYF. CDR3 nucleotide sequence: TGTGCCAGCAGCTTCCCGGCCGGGAGCCTGCAAGAGACCCAGTACTTC.

This chain connects TRBV27 to TRBJ2-1, with 11 positions matching TRBD2. The CDR3 extends over 15 amino acids. V was clipped by 6 bases and J by 6 bases; unmatched bases: 7. CDR1 and CDR2 from the germline V gene are MNHEY and SMNVEV (reference sequence). CDR3 residues: CASRIRLAGGNEQFF. In DNA form, the CDR3 reads TGTGCCAGCAGGATAAGGCTAGCGGGAGGCAATGAGCAGTTCTTC.

The chain couples TRBV7-9 to TRBJ2-1; 7 bases are a match to TRBD2. Trimming cost V 5 bases and J 1 base; bases outside gene matches: 5. CDR1 is SEHNR and CDR2 is FQNEAQ in the germline V gene (reference sequence). The length of the CDR3 is 15 residues. The CDR3 loop is CASSRQRGSYNEQFF. For the CDR3, the DNA is TGTGCCAGCAGCCGCCAGCGGGGATCCTACAATGAGCAGTTCTTC.

CDR3: CASRDGQGSYNEQFF. The CDR3 DNA reads TGTGCCAGCAGGGATGGACAGGGTTCCTACAATGAGCAGTTCTTC. This chain uses TRBV2 with TRBJ2-1; TRBD1 agrees at 8 bases. Unmatched junction bases numbered 5, after V lost 6 bases and J lost 1 base. Germline assignment: CDR1 SNHLY and CDR2 FYNNEI. CDR3 size: 15 residues.

This clone was observed a few times. The V call is TRBV28, the J call TRBJ1-5, with D possibly being TRBD1 (6 bases). The CDR3 runs to 15 residues. Germline V gene data show CDR1 as MDHEN and CDR2 as SYDVKM. Trimming took off 3 bases at V and 1 base at J, with 10 bases between the two ends. This CDR3 is CASSFWDISNQPQHF. The CDR3 nucleotides read TGTGCCAGCAGTTTCTGGGACATAAGCAATCAGCCCCAGCATTTT.

Comment on this clone: Mismatch with germline at one junction end may stem from a read error. The genes are TRBV7-7 and TRBJ2-5; possibly TRBD1 for D (6 bases). In germline, CDR1 is SSHAT, CDR2 FNYEAQ (reference sequence). The CDR3 contains 17 residues. The CDR3 DNA sequence: TGTGCTAGCAGCTTAGCAGTGGGGGCGAAACGTAAGGAGACCCAGTACTTC. It translates to CASSLAVGAKRKETQYF.

The V call is TRBV7-2, the J call TRBJ2-3, with D perhaps TRBD2 (6 bases). Trimming cost V 5 bases and J 4 bases, with 13 bases left between them. CDR3 length: 14 residues. The V gene's germline CDR1 is SGHTA and CDR2 FQGNSA. CDR3 bases: TGTGCCAGCAGCCTTACTAGCCAGCCAGATACGCAGTATTTT. Protein sequence: CASSLTSQPDTQYF.

This chain links TRBV6-5 with TRBJ1-4; 11 bases match TRBD1. Per the germline V gene, CDR1 is MNHEY and CDR2 is SVGAGI. The CDR3 extends over 14 amino acids. Losses at the gene ends were 6 bases for V and 5 bases for J; bases not matched to a gene: 2. CDR3 coding DNA: TGTGCCAGCAGGCGGGACAGGGGGAATGAAAAACTGTTTTTT. Translation: CASRRDRGNEKLFF.

The V call is TRBV14, the J call TRBJ2-1; D possibly corresponds to TRBD2 (6 bases). Trimming stripped 0 bases from V and 8 bases from J, with 20 bases between. CDR3 length equals 17 residues. CDR1 is SGHDN and CDR2 is FVKESK in the germline V gene. The CDR3 loop is CASSQERRDWGFDEQFF. The CDR3 DNA is TGTGCCAGCAGCCAAGAGCGGCGGGATTGGGGGTTCGATGAGCAGTTCTTC.

This sequence joins TRBV5-4 and TRBJ1-1; no firm D call. V lost 2 bases, J lost 1 base, and 3 bases lay in between. This CDR3 spans 12 amino acids. Germline loops: CDR1 SGHNT, CDR2 YYREEE (reference sequence). CDR3 nucleotides: TGTGCCAGCAGCTTACAGAACACTGAAGCTTTCTTT. The encoded protein is CASSLQNTEAFF.

The chain combines TRBV19 with TRBJ2-1; 8 bases line up with TRBD1. CDR1 and CDR2 from the germline V gene are LNHDA and SQIVND (reference sequence). V was clipped by 6 bases and J by 6 bases; unmatched bases: 10. The CDR3 has 15 amino acids. CDR3 in amino acids: CASSPIWTGTNEQFF. For the CDR3, the DNA is TGTGCCAGTAGCCCCATCTGGACAGGGACCAATGAGCAGTTCTTC. The variable domain in full, completed from reference TRBV19 and TRBJ2-1, reads DGGITQSPKYLFRKEGQNVTLSCEQNLNHDAMYWYRQDPGQGLRLIYYSQIVNDFQKGDIAEGYSVSREKKESFPLTVTSAQKNPTAFYLCASSPIWTGTNEQFFGPGTRLTVL.

The CDR3 reads CASSQDRDNYGYTF. For the CDR3, the DNA is TGTGCCAGCAGCCAAGACAGGGACAACTATGGCTACACCTTC. V gene TRBV7-2 combines with J gene TRBJ1-2; 7 bases agree with TRBD1. The CDR3 has 14 amino acids. The germline gives CDR1 SGHTA, CDR2 FQGNSA. Trimming at V came to 5 bases and at J to 2 bases, leaving 5 bases not matched to a gene.

J is TRBJ2-7 and V is TRBV10-3, with a weak D call TRBD1 (7 bases). The CDR3 spans 15 residues. Germline assignment: CDR1 ENHRY and CDR2 SYGVKD. V lost 3 bases and J lost 0, with 12 bases in between. This CDR3 is CAISDRGDLSYEQYF. CDR3 in DNA: TGTGCCATCAGTGACAGGGGGGACCTCTCCTACGAGCAGTACTTC.

The chain employs TRBV18 and TRBJ1-5; no firm D call. CDR3 size: 16 residues. Germline V lookup: CDR1 KGHSH, CDR2 LQKENI. The V and J ends lost 1 base and 4 bases respectively, with 14 bases between them. As DNA, the CDR3 is TGTGCCAGCTCACCACTTCCCGACCAACTAAATCAGCCCCAGCATTTT. Amino acids: CASSPLPDQLNQPQHF.

The chain carries TRBV4-1 and TRBJ2-7; D remains unclear. The V end was cut by 1 base, the J end by 1 base, with 8 bases between. Germline-derived CDR1 and CDR2 are MGHRA and YSYEKL. The CDR3 loop spans 14 amino acids. DNA of the CDR3: TGCGCCAGCAGCCAAGTTAAGACTTCCTACGAGCAGTACTTC. Encoded protein: CASSQVKTSYEQYF.

The chain recombines TRBV19 with TRBJ2-1, with 7 bases aligning to TRBD2. Germline V lookup: CDR1 LNHDA, CDR2 SQIVND (reference sequence). The CDR3 runs 16 residues. With 4 bases clipped from V and 5 bases from J, the junction kept 11 bases outside the gene matches. CDR3 in amino acids: CASSNRLASGDNEQFF. The CDR3 DNA reads TGTGCCAGTAGTAACCGGTTAGCTAGCGGCGACAATGAGCAGTTCTTC.

J is TRBJ1-5 and V is TRBV28; D perhaps matches TRBD1 (5 bases). The CDR3 sequence is 12 residues long. Germline CDR1 MDHEN, CDR2 SYDVKM. V was pared by 6 bases and J by 9 bases, with 12 bases between. DNA for the CDR3: TGTGCCAGCAGACAGGACGTCGGGCCCCAGCATTTT. Translation gives CASRQDVGPQHF. Full variable domain (remainder filled in from reference TRBV28 and TRBJ1-5): DVKVTQSSRYLVKRTGEKVFLECVQDMDHENMFWYRQDPGLGLRLIYFSYDVKMKEKGDIPEGYSVSREKKERFSLILESASTNQTSMYLCASRQDVGPQHFGDGTRLSIL.

This clone turned up a few times. The V gene is TRBV5-1, the J gene TRBJ2-1; 10 bases line up with TRBD1. Germline assignment: CDR1 SGHRS and CDR2 YFSETQ. The trim removed 2 bases at V and 5 bases at J, leaving 7 bases unmatched. This CDR3 has 16 amino acids. CDR3 residues: CASSFPGQGRNNEQFF. The CDR3 DNA sequence: TGCGCCAGCAGCTTCCCGGGACAGGGGAGAAACAATGAGCAGTTCTTC.

In its sample, this clone was seen a few times. The chain couples TRBV5-1 to TRBJ1-2, with a possible D match to TRBD1 (5 bases). The ends were cut back, 4 bases at V and 1 base at J, with 14 bases in the middle. The CDR3 totals 15 residues. Germline lookup yields CDR1 SGHRS and CDR2 YFSETQ. The CDR3 nucleotides are TGCGCCAGCAGCCCCCTCGGCCAGGGTAACTATGGCTACACCTTC. It is translated as CASSPLGQGNYGYTF.